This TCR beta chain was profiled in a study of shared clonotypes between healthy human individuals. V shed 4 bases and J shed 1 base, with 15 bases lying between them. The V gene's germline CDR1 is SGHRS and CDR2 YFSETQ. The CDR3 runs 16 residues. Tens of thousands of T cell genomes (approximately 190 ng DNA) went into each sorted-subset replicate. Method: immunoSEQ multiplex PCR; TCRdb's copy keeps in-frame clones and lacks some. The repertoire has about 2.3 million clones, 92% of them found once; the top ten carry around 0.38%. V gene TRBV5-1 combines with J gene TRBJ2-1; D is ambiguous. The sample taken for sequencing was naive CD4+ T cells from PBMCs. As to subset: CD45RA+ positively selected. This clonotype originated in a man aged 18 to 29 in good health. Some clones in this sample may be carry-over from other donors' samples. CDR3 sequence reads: CASSLVAVQSYNEQFF. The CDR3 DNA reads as TGCGCCAGCAGCCTGGTCGCCGTACAATCCTACAATGAGCAGTTCTTC.